The 14 T cell receptor beta chains presented below share a single source sample, sequenced in a study of OX40 agonist ivuxolimab in advanced cancers. Generated by immunoSEQ multiplex PCR, the TCRdb table keeps only in-frame clones and is missing some. The sample lists about 75,000 clones, 80% to 90% occurring once. The sample was CD4+ or CD8+ T cells sorted from blood, taken in a trial of the OX40 agonist ivuxolimab. These TCRs come from an adult with an advanced solid tumor such as melanoma, head and neck, liver or kidney cancer.

The chain uses TRBV7-9 and TRBJ1-3, with no clear D. This CDR3 contains 13 residues. Between the trimmed V and J ends, which lost 4 bases and 2 bases, there was a span of 6 bases. Germline loops: CDR1 SEHNR, CDR2 FQNEAQ (reference sequence). CDR3 amino acids: CASSSRPGNTIYF. The CDR3 region has the DNA TGTGCCAGCAGCTCACGGCCTGGAAACACCATATATTTT.

This chain links TRBV5-6 with TRBJ2-4; D remains unclear. The CDR3 contains 16 residues. Germline CDR1 is SGHDT and CDR2 is YYEEEE. Trimming left V 1 base short and J 5 bases short, with 16 bases between. The CDR3 loop reads CASSLRLRTWENIQYF. CDR3 DNA sequence: TGTGCCAGCAGCTTGCGCCTACGGACCTGGGAAAACATTCAGTACTTC.

This chain connects TRBV2 to TRBJ2-7; D not resolved. V was clipped by 6 bases and J by 2 bases, with 20 bases between them. The CDR3 is 16 amino acids. Germline V CDR1 and CDR2: SNHLY, FYNNEI. The CDR3 nucleotides read TGTGCCAGCAGATTGAGGCCTGCTAATGAGGCCTACGAGCAGTACTTC. Protein: CASRLRPANEAYEQYF.

The gene calls are TRBV19 and TRBJ2-7, with TRBD2 matching 10 bases. CDR1 is LNHDA, CDR2 SQIVND, per germline (reference sequence). The CDR3 spans 15 residues. The ends lost 5 bases at V and 4 bases at J; junction bases unmatched: 8. The CDR3: CASSQIGTSEYEQYF. CDR3 bases: TGTGCCAGTAGTCAGATCGGGACTAGCGAGTACGAGCAGTACTTC.

The gene calls are TRBV27 and TRBJ1-2; TRBD1 matches 8 bases. Germline lookup yields CDR1 MNHEY and CDR2 SMNVEV (reference sequence). CDR3 length: 14 amino acids. Trimming cost V 6 bases and J 5 bases; bases outside gene matches: 8. CDR3 bases: TGTGCCAGCAGCGAGACAGGGGTAGGGTATGGCTACACCTTC. Protein sequence: CASSETGVGYGYTF.

The chain combines TRBV5-1 with TRBJ2-7, with unresolved D. V was trimmed by 4 bases and J by 4 bases, leaving 9 bases between them. The germline V gene encodes CDR1 SGHRS and CDR2 YFSETQ. The CDR3 consists of 12 residues. CDR3 loop: CASSPTKYEQYF. Written as DNA, the CDR3 is TGCGCCAGCAGCCCGACCAAATACGAGCAGTACTTC.

The V gene is TRBV18, the J gene TRBJ1-2; 12 bases align to TRBD1. With V trimmed by 5 bases and J by 6 bases, 7 bases remained unmatched. The germline V gene has CDR1 KGHSH and CDR2 LQKENI. CDR3 size: 15 residues. The CDR3: CASSKAGTGGNGYTF. CDR3 in DNA: TGTGCCAGCTCAAAGGCGGGGACAGGGGGCAATGGCTACACCTTC.

This clone has only a few counts. The V call is TRBV2, the J call TRBJ2-3, with no clear D. Germline-derived CDR1 and CDR2 are SNHLY and FYNNEI. CDR3 length: 15 residues. Trimming took off 8 bases at V and 6 bases at J, with 21 bases between the two ends. This chain's CDR3 is CASSSPDGASDTQYF. Here the CDR3 DNA reads TGTGCCAGCTCCAGCCCGGACGGCGCGTCCGATACGCAGTATTTT.

The chain links TRBV6-1 to TRBJ1-2; TRBD1 agrees at 9 bases. The CDR3 contains 14 residues. Losses at the gene ends were 4 bases for V and 6 bases for J; bases not matched to a gene: 6. Looked up from germline, CDR1 is MNHNS and CDR2 is SASEGT. The CDR3 bases are TGTGCCAGCAGTGCTACAGGGGGCGTTAATGGCTACACCTTC. Its protein is CASSATGGVNGYTF.

The chain employs TRBV14 and TRBJ1-1; D is possibly TRBD1 (5 bases). CDR3 length equals 17 residues. V was clipped by 0 bases and J by 10 bases, with 24 bases between them. Germline values: CDR1 SGHDN, CDR2 FVKESK. The CDR3 spells CASSQDLEQALERGAFF. Here the CDR3 DNA reads TGTGCCAGCAGCCAAGATCTTGAACAGGCCCTAGAACGAGGAGCTTTCTTT.

This rearrangement joins TRBV7-2 to TRBJ1-5, with D perhaps TRBD1 (5 bases). V lost 5 bases and J lost 9, with 17 bases in between. Per germline, CDR1 SGHTA and CDR2 FQGNSA. CDR3 length: 14 amino acids. CDR3 in amino acids: CASSLMGQGPPQHF. The CDR3 DNA reads as TGTGCCAGCAGCCTAATGGGTCAGGGCCCGCCCCAGCATTTT.

The CDR3 sequence: CASSIGTSGSNEQFF. CDR3 in DNA: TGTGCCAGTAGTATAGGGACTAGCGGGAGTAATGAGCAGTTCTTC. The chain couples TRBV19 to TRBJ2-1, with 13 bases fitting TRBD2. Germline loops: CDR1 LNHDA, CDR2 SQIVND (reference sequence). The CDR3 extends over 15 amino acids. The trim removed 1 base at V and 7 bases at J, leaving 1 base unmatched.

The J gene is TRBJ2-5, the V gene TRBV27; 14 bases fit TRBD2. The end of the DNA is better explained by TRBJ2-7, so the J call may be wrong. Germline V gives CDR1 MNHEY, CDR2 SMNVEV (reference sequence). The CDR3 is 18 residues long. The CDR3 DNA reads TGTGCCAGCAGTTTCGGGACTAGCGGGAGTGAGGGCCCCTACGAGCAGTACTTC. It codes for CASSFGTSGSEGPYEQYF.

The table lists this clone with a few counts. CDR3 nucleotide sequence: TGTGCCATCAGTGAGAGGCTAGCGGCGGAGACCCAGTACTTC. Protein: CAISERLAAETQYF. The V and J genes are TRBV10-3 and TRBJ2-5, with 7 bases that match TRBD2. The CDR3 loop spans 14 amino acids. J lost 5 bases, V lost 2 bases, and 5 bases had no gene match. Germline CDR1 is ENHRY and CDR2 is SYGVKD.